Shown below are 16 T cell receptor beta chains from a single sample sequenced in a study of blood T cell repertoires in COVID-19. Clones were read by immunoSEQ multiplex PCR, and TCRdb kept only the in-frame ones, dropping some. The sample contains approximately 80,000 clones, around 76% of which appear only once. The sample comprised peripheral blood. The source of these receptors is a man between 65 and 85 years old with active or convalescent COVID-19.

This clone was counted between two and nine times. This chain joins TRBV11-3 and TRBJ2-7, with D tentatively TRBD2 (6 bases). V lost 8 bases to trimming and J lost 0 bases, with 11 bases between them. The CDR3 consists of 13 residues. The germline V gene encodes CDR1 SGHNT and CDR2 YENEEA. The CDR3 nucleotides are TGTGCCAGCCGGGACTCTAGCTCCTACGAGCAGTACTTC. Protein: CASRDSSSYEQYF.

CDR3 amino acids: CSVEDRKGGAIEQFF. CDR3 nucleotide sequence: TGCAGCGTTGAAGATCGGAAGGGCGGGGCCATTGAGCAGTTCTTC. The J gene is TRBJ2-1, the V gene TRBV29-1, with D tentatively TRBD2 (6 bases). The CDR3 is 15 residues long. In germline, CDR1 is SQVTM, CDR2 ANQGSEA. The ends were cut back, 0 bases at V and 9 bases at J, with 18 bases in the middle.

This clone turned up a few times. V gene TRBV2 combines with J gene TRBJ1-2, with a weak D call TRBD1 (6 bases). Trimming cost V 6 bases and J 1 base, with 9 bases left between them. Germline-derived CDR1 and CDR2 are SNHLY and FYNNEI. CDR3 size: 13 residues. The CDR3 sequence: CASRLDSNYGYTF. The CDR3 region has the DNA TGTGCCAGCAGACTGGACAGTAACTATGGCTACACCTTC.

Note on this clone: At one end, the junction sequence differs from germline, possibly due to a read error. This chain joins TRBV2 and TRBJ2-7, with unresolved D. The CDR3 contains 14 residues. Germline V lookup: CDR1 SNHLY, CDR2 FYNNEI. CDR3 amino acids: CASREGSSSYEQYF. As DNA, the CDR3 is TGTGCCAGCAGAGAAGGGTCGAGCTCCTACGAGCAGTACTTC.

In its sample, this clone was seen a few times. The chain is built from TRBV5-5 and TRBJ1-4, with 8 bases that match TRBD1. This CDR3 has 17 amino acids. The trim removed 1 base at V and 0 bases at J, leaving 5 bases unmatched. Germline V gene sequence: CDR1 SGHKS, CDR2 YYEKEE (reference sequence). CDR3 protein: CASSLQGAFATNEKLFF. CDR3 bases: TGTGCCAGCAGCTTGCAGGGGGCCTTTGCAACTAATGAAAAACTGTTTTTT.

The J gene is TRBJ1-2, the V gene TRBV30; 8 nucleotides match TRBD1. Germline CDR1 GTSNPN, CDR2 SVGIG (reference sequence). Germline trimming cut 2 bases from V and 7 bases from J; bases unmatched to any gene: 6. The CDR3 is 13 residues long. This CDR3 reads CAWSPTGGVGYTF. Here the CDR3 DNA reads TGTGCCTGGAGTCCTACAGGGGGAGTTGGCTACACCTTC. Variable domain in full (rest from reference TRBV30 and TRBJ1-2): SQTIHQWPATLVQPVGSPLSLECTVEGTSNPNLYWYRQAAGRGLQLLFYSVGIGQISSEVPQNLSASRPQDRQFILSSKKLLLSDSGFYLCAWSPTGGVGYTFGSGTRLTVV.

The DNA of the CDR3 is TGTGCCAGCAGTTCCCGAGGGAATCCTTACAATGAGCAGTTCTTC. This encodes CASSSRGNPYNEQFF. The J gene is TRBJ2-1, the V gene TRBV9; maybe TRBD2 (5 bases). Between the trimmed V and J ends, which lost 5 bases and 4 bases, there was a span of 16 bases. The CDR3 is made up of 15 amino acids. From germline, CDR1 is SGDLS and CDR2 YYNGEE.

The gene calls are TRBV6-1 and TRBJ1-2; maybe TRBD1 (6 bases). The CDR3 consists of 13 residues. The V gene's germline CDR1 is MNHNS and CDR2 SASEGT. Trimming stripped 1 base from V and 8 bases from J, with 11 bases between. CDR3 coding DNA: TGTGCCAGCAGTGAAGTGGGGGCGAGGGGCTACACCTTC. As protein: CASSEVGARGYTF.

The gene calls are TRBV27 and TRBJ2-7; tentative D call: TRBD1 (6 bases). Trimming left V 6 bases short and J 6 bases short, with 9 bases between. Germline V gene sequence: CDR1 MNHEY, CDR2 SMNVEV (reference sequence). The CDR3 is 11 residues long. The CDR3 DNA reads TGTGCCAGCAGCCAAGGGGGCGAGCAGTACTTC. Amino acid sequence: CASSQGGEQYF.

The J gene is TRBJ1-5, the V gene TRBV6-1, with D perhaps matching TRBD1 (5 bases). Trimming removed 2 bases from V and 4 bases from J, with 12 bases in between. Germline V gene lookup returns CDR1 MNHNS and CDR2 SASEGT. This CDR3 contains 15 residues. The CDR3 here is CASSEHDRTNQPQHF. CDR3 nucleotides: TGTGCCAGCAGTGAACATGACAGAACTAATCAGCCCCAGCATTTT.

The rearrangement joins TRBV6-5 to TRBJ2-5, with D possibly TRBD2 on 6 matching bases. The CDR3 totals 13 residues. CDR1 and CDR2 from the germline V gene are MNHEY and SVGAGI. Trimming left V 6 bases short and J 5 bases short, with 13 bases between. The CDR3: CASSSRERETQYF. The DNA of the CDR3 is TGTGCCAGCAGCTCCCGGGAGAGGGAGACCCAGTACTTC.

The chain joins TRBV5-6 to TRBJ2-2; 8 bases map to TRBD1. This CDR3 has 16 amino acids. Germline CDR1 and CDR2: SGHDT and YYEEEE. Germline trimming cut 5 bases from V and 1 base from J; bases unmatched to any gene: 7. CDR3 protein: CASRYRDRRNTGELFF. The CDR3 region has the DNA TGTGCCAGCAGATACCGGGACAGGAGGAACACCGGGGAGCTGTTTTTT.

As regards this clone: Compared with germline, one end of the junction differs, possibly owing to a read error. The V call is TRBV10-2, the J call TRBJ1-1; TRBD1 aligns across 11 bases. The V gene's germline CDR1 is WSHSY and CDR2 SAAADI. The CDR3 runs 13 residues. The CDR3 region has the DNA TGCGCCAGCAGTGAGTCAGGGGACAGGGGGGAGCTCTTT. As protein: CASSESGDRGELF.

V and J are TRBV5-1 and TRBJ2-3; a possible D gene is TRBD2 (7 bases). CDR1 SGHRS and CDR2 YFSETQ come from the germline V gene. Deletions cut 5 bases from V and 0 bases from J, with 16 bases between. The CDR3 covers 16 residues. CDR3 coding DNA: TGCGCCAGCAGTTTATCGGGGGGCCTGAGCACAGATACGCAGTATTTT. Its translation: CASSLSGGLSTDTQYF.

This clone came up once. The gene calls are TRBV5-8 and TRBJ1-1; TRBD1 might be the D (5 bases). Trimming stripped 0 bases from V and 5 bases from J, with 14 bases between. CDR3 length: 15 residues. Germline CDR1 and CDR2: SGHTS and YDEGEE. CDR3 DNA sequence: TGTGCCAGCAGCTTGGGGTACTTCGGGGGGACTGAAGCTTTCTTT. Protein product: CASSLGYFGGTEAFF.

This clone was recorded a few times. The V and J genes are TRBV6-2 or TRBV6-3 and TRBJ1-2, with 7 bases that match TRBD1. Trimming cost V 2 bases and J 2 bases; bases outside gene matches: 8. CDR1 and CDR2 from the germline V gene are MNHEY and SVGEGT. The CDR3 is made up of 16 amino acids. The CDR3 DNA reads as TGTGCCAGCAGTTACGGTTGGGACAGCCTAAACTATGGCTACACCTTC. This gives the protein CASSYGWDSLNYGYTF.